The 20 T cell receptor beta chains below all came from one sample that was sequenced in a study of graft-versus-host responses after intestinal transplantation (dated by TCRdb to about 2021). These receptors have no identified antigens. The time point label corresponds to: cells obtained before transplantation from donor or recipient. The library was built by means of the immunoSEQ multiplex PCR assay. TCRdb holds this immuneACCESS table with in-frame rearrangements only. Some clones are missing; in checked studies, unresolved V genes explain under half, and the rest has no known cause. The sample data list about 71,000 clones, and around 91% of these were observed just once. The ten largest clones add up to roughly 1.3% of the sample. Sample: unstimulated CD8+ T cells sorted from spleen or lymph node cells, taken before intestinal transplant. The receptors were gathered from a human donor who received an intestinal transplant.

The rearrangement links TRBV7-2 to TRBJ1-4, with D perhaps TRBD1 (5 bases). The CDR3 has 14 amino acids. Germline assignment: CDR1 SGHTA and CDR2 FQGNSA. The ends were cut back, 1 base at V and 8 bases at J, with 11 bases in the middle. CDR3 protein: CASSLGQGGEKLFF. The CDR3 DNA sequence: TGTGCCAGCAGCTTAGGGCAGGGAGGCGAAAAACTGTTTTTT.

The chain joins TRBV5-6 to TRBJ2-7; 9 bases fit TRBD1. CDR3 length equals 14 residues. Germline lookup yields CDR1 SGHDT and CDR2 YYEEEE. J gave up 1 base and V 4 bases, and 3 bases lay outside the gene matches. CDR3 in amino acids: CASSAGTGSYEQYF. DNA for the CDR3: TGTGCCAGCAGCGCCGGGACAGGGTCCTACGAGCAGTACTTC.

This chain connects TRBV13 to TRBJ1-1; D is uncertain. V was clipped by 6 bases and J by 5 bases, with 10 bases between them. CDR3 length equals 12 residues. Germline V gives CDR1 PRHDT, CDR2 FYEKMQ (reference sequence). The CDR3 region has the DNA TGTGCCAGCAGGCCCGTAGAGACTGAAGCTTTCTTT. As protein: CASRPVETEAFF.

V and J are TRBV7-8 and TRBJ1-5; possibly TRBD1 for D (5 bases). This CDR3 is 17 amino acids long. Germline V lookup: CDR1 SGHVS, CDR2 FQNEAQ. Deletions cut 1 base from V and 6 bases from J, with 19 bases between. CDR3: CASSLETAPRGSQPQHF. DNA for the CDR3: TGTGCCAGCAGCTTAGAGACAGCCCCGCGCGGTAGTCAGCCCCAGCATTTT.

The DNA of the CDR3 is TGTGCCAGCGGGTCGACTGAGCCGCAGTATTTT. It yields the protein CASGSTEPQYF. The chain couples TRBV27 to TRBJ2-3; no firm D call. The germline V and J ends were trimmed by 8 bases and 10 bases, with 13 bases remaining between them. CDR3 length equals 11 residues. The germline V gene has CDR1 MNHEY and CDR2 SMNVEV (reference sequence).

The rearrangement joins TRBV9 to TRBJ1-1; 11 nucleotides align to TRBD1. The CDR3 spans 18 residues. With V trimmed by 3 bases and J by 1 base, 11 bases remained unmatched. Germline V CDR1 and CDR2: SGDLS, YYNGEE. In nucleotides, the CDR3 is TGTGCCAGCAGCGATCCCGGACAGGGGGCGAGAGGGAACACTGAAGCTTTCTTT. Translating gives CASSDPGQGARGNTEAFF.

The chain combines TRBV4-1 with TRBJ2-1; D is ambiguous. In germline, CDR1 is MGHRA, CDR2 YSYEKL. The CDR3 sequence is 13 residues long. The V gene lost 0 bases and the J gene lost 7 bases, with 7 bases spanning the gap. The CDR3 is CASSQDADNEQFF. CDR3 nucleotides: TGCGCCAGCAGCCAAGATGCAGATAATGAGCAGTTCTTC.

The rearrangement joins TRBV19 to TRBJ2-7; D may be TRBD1 (5 bases). Trimming removed 3 bases at V and 2 bases at J, with 8 bases between. This CDR3 has 13 residues. Germline V lookup: CDR1 LNHDA, CDR2 SQIVND (reference sequence). Here the CDR3 DNA reads TGTGCCAGTAGTATCTCAGGGCCCTACGAGCAGTACTTC. Encoded protein: CASSISGPYEQYF.

This chain connects TRBV4-2 to TRBJ1-6; D possibly corresponds to TRBD1 (6 bases). With 3 bases removed from V and 0 bases from J, the gap between germline ends came to 15 bases. Germline V gene sequence: CDR1 LGHNA, CDR2 YNFKEQ. The CDR3 is 18 residues long. In DNA form, the CDR3 reads TGTGCCAGCAGCCAGGGCAAAAGGGGGATCTCCTATAATTCACCCCTCCACTTT. As protein: CASSQGKRGISYNSPLHF.

This rearrangement joins TRBV11-2 to TRBJ2-5, with TRBD2 matching over 10 bases. With V trimmed by 5 bases and J by 2 bases, 11 bases remained unmatched. Germline V CDR1 and CDR2: SGHAT, FQNNGV. CDR3 size: 17 residues. CDR3 residues: CASSSLWTSGNQETQYF. In DNA, the CDR3 is TGTGCCAGCAGCAGCCTTTGGACTAGCGGAAATCAAGAGACCCAGTACTTC.

The chain uses TRBV7-8 and TRBJ2-7, with 9 nucleotides matching TRBD2. Germline trimming cut 5 bases from V and 0 bases from J; bases unmatched to any gene: 14. Germline CDR1 and CDR2: SGHVS and FQNEAQ. This CDR3 has 18 amino acids. This chain's CDR3 is CASSHPEAAGGLSYEQYF. DNA for the CDR3: TGTGCCAGCAGCCACCCGGAGGCAGCGGGGGGCCTCTCCTACGAGCAGTACTTC.

DNA of the CDR3: TGTGCCAGCAGTAGCGGGGACACAGATACGCAGTATTTT. Translation gives CASSSGDTDTQYF. This chain joins TRBV27 and TRBJ2-3; 7 bases agree with TRBD2. The germline CDR1 and CDR2 sequences are MNHEY and SMNVEV (reference sequence). This CDR3 is built from 13 residues. The trim removed 5 bases at V and 2 bases at J, leaving 1 base unmatched.

As to this clone: Within the sample, other DNA sequences also encode this same CDR3. The chain has TRBV10-3 and TRBJ1-2; 9 nucleotides match TRBD1. CDR3 length: 12 amino acids. Germline values: CDR1 ENHRY, CDR2 SYGVKD. J was trimmed by 6 bases and V by 7 bases; bases with no gene match: 3. Written as DNA, the CDR3 is TGTGCCATCAATACAGGGGGCGATGGCTACACCTTC. It translates to CAINTGGDGYTF.

This chain connects TRBV2 to TRBJ1-1; possibly TRBD1 for D (5 bases). Trimming left V 0 bases short and J 5 bases short, with 10 bases between. Germline CDR1 reads SNHLY; CDR2 reads FYNNEI. This CDR3 has 14 amino acids. CDR3 loop: CASSEALAGTEAFF. CDR3 sequence (DNA): TGTGCCAGCAGTGAAGCCCTCGCAGGGACTGAAGCTTTCTTT.

In its sample, this clone was seen once. The chain uses TRBV19 and TRBJ2-1; perhaps TRBD1 as D (6 bases). CDR1 and CDR2 (germline): LNHDA, SQIVND (reference sequence). With 5 bases removed from V and 8 bases from J, the gap between germline ends came to 13 bases. This CDR3 is 13 amino acids long. Written as DNA, the CDR3 is TGTGCCAGTAGTTTTGAGGGGGTGGATGAGCAGTTCTTC. It translates to CASSFEGVDEQFF.

The J gene is TRBJ2-7, the V gene TRBV6-1, with 12 bases lining up with TRBD1. This CDR3 has 14 residues. Germline V gives CDR1 MNHNS, CDR2 SASEGT. Germline trimming cut 7 bases from V and 7 bases from J; bases unmatched to any gene: 8. In nucleotides, the CDR3 is TGTGCCAGCACCGGGACAGGGGGCCCGGGAGAGCAGTACTTC. It codes for CASTGTGGPGEQYF.

This clone was seen a single time. This chain uses TRBV2 with TRBJ1-5; tentative D call: TRBD1 (5 bases). The V gene's germline CDR1 is SNHLY and CDR2 FYNNEI. V gave up 2 bases and J gave up 4 bases, with 12 bases separating them. The CDR3 has 15 amino acids. CDR3 sequence: CASSELGGGNQPQHF. The CDR3 DNA reads TGTGCCAGCAGTGAATTGGGGGGTGGGAATCAGCCCCAGCATTTT.

The chain is built from TRBV12-5 and TRBJ1-1; D is ambiguous. There are 13 residues in the CDR3. Deletions cut 0 bases from V and 3 bases from J, with 5 bases between. CDR1 LGHNT and CDR2 FRNRAP come from the germline V gene. The CDR3 loop is CASGLVADTEAFF. CDR3 in DNA: TGTGCTAGTGGTTTGGTAGCGGACACTGAAGCTTTCTTT.

This rearrangement joins TRBV12-5 to TRBJ2-7; D possibly corresponds to TRBD2 (7 bases). V was cut by 0 bases and J by 5 bases, with 17 bases left in between. The CDR3 covers 16 residues. Per germline, CDR1 LGHNT and CDR2 FRNRAP. CDR3: CASGLVGGGRVDEQYF. In DNA form, the CDR3 reads TGTGCTAGTGGTTTGGTAGGGGGGGGGCGCGTCGACGAGCAGTACTTC.

The chain recombines TRBV15 with TRBJ1-2, with D maybe TRBD1 (5 bases). The CDR3 runs to 13 residues. Germline-derived CDR1 and CDR2 are LNHNV and YYDKDF (reference sequence). The V end lost 5 bases, the J end lost 3 bases, and 10 bases lay between the germline ends. Here the CDR3 DNA reads TGTGCCACCAGCGGCCCAGGGCACTATGGCTACACCTTC. Translated, it gives CATSGPGHYGYTF. Supplemented by reference TRBV15 and TRBJ1-2, the full variable domain reads DAMVIQNPRYQVTQFGKPVTLSCSQTLNHNVMYWYQQKSSQAPKLLFHYYDKDFNNEADTPDNFQSRRPNTSFCFLDIRSPGLGDTAMYLCATSGPGHYGYTFGSGTRLTVV.